The T cell receptor beta chain described here comes from a study of shared clonotypes between healthy human individuals. Study results and limitations: Naive subsets generally had larger estimated richness than memory subsets.

Profiling relied on immunoSEQ multiplex PCR, and the TCRdb table lists in-frame clones only, not all of them. The table has approximately 1.9 million clones, around 93% seen once. Turning to this clone: Its target is not known.

Naive CD8 cells lacked CD45RO, underwent positive selection for CCR7 and left out terminally differentiated effector memory CD45RA+ cells. The germline CDR1 and CDR2 sequences are LNHDA and SQIVND (reference sequence). The CDR3 spans 11 residues. The germline V and J ends were trimmed by 7 bases and 9 bases, with 10 bases remaining between them. This receptor was identified in a man between 18 and 29 years old in good health. Some clones in this sample may be carry-over from other donors' samples. The chain carries TRBV19 and TRBJ2-1, with D possibly being TRBD2 (5 bases). The sequencing sample was made of naive CD8+ T cells from PBMCs. The CDR3 DNA sequence: TGTGCCAGTACTCTAGCCAGTGAGCAGTTCTTC. It translates to CASTLASEQFF. The whole variable domain, remainder taken from reference TRBV19 and TRBJ2-1, is DGGITQSPKYLFRKEGQNVTLSCEQNLNHDAMYWYRQDPGQGLRLIYYSQIVNDFQKGDIAEGYSVSREKKESFPLTVTSAQKNPTAFYLCASTLASEQFFGPGTRLTVL.